The rows below give T cell receptor beta chains drawn from one sample of a study of T-cell reconstitution after alpha-beta-depleted transplantation in children. In TCRdb, the PCR reads were re-called with MiXCR into one record per CDR3 protein. In the table there are a few hundred thousand distinct CDR3 sequences, around 13% of which are singletons. Specimen: PBMCs, mostly from graft donor cells, collected 360 days after TCRalphabeta/CD19-depleted stem cell transplant. All receptors derive from a male patient aged 10 to 17 who had a stem cell transplant for acute myeloid leukemia, so the T cells may come from the graft donor. Each CDR3 is given with its conserved first and last residue. The D gene is left open where the match is weak. Size values are once, few and many counts, or a class for expanded clones, and some rows have none.

V gene: TRBV7-2; D gene: .; clone size: .; J gene: TRBJ2-7; CDR3 protein: CASSLGAVAGLYEQYF; CDR3 DNA: TGTGCCAGCAGCTTAGGGGCCGTGGCGGGATTGTACGAGCAGTACTTC
V gene: TRBV7-2; D gene: .; clone size: .; J gene: TRBJ2-1; CDR3 protein: CASSLAVPGYNEQFF; CDR3 DNA: TGTGCCAGCAGCTTAGCGGTACCAGGATACAATGAGCAGTTCTTC
V gene: TRBV7-2; D gene: TRBD2; clone size: few; J gene: TRBJ2-3; CDR3 protein: CASSFRRTSGVDTQYF; CDR3 DNA: TGTGCCAGCAGCTTTCGCCGCACTAGCGGGGTAGATACGCAGTATTTT
V gene: TRBV28; D gene: TRBD1; clone size: .; J gene: TRBJ2-7; CDR3 protein: CASSSPQGAGFWEQYF; CDR3 DNA: TGTGCCAGCAGTTCCCCACAGGGGGCTGGGTTTTGGGAGCAGTACTTC
V gene: TRBV18; D gene: .; clone size: few; J gene: TRBJ1-4; CDR3 protein: CASSPTAKHQEKLFF; CDR3 DNA: TGTGCCAGCTCACCGACGGCAAAGCACCAAGAAAAACTGTTTTTT
V gene: TRBV7-2; D gene: .; clone size: .; J gene: TRBJ1-3; CDR3 protein: CASSLFHRDGNTIYF; CDR3 DNA: TGTGCCAGCAGCTTATTCCACAGGGACGGAAACACCATATATTTT
V gene: TRBV18; D gene: .; clone size: many; J gene: TRBJ2-5; CDR3 protein: CASSPMETQYF; CDR3 DNA: TGTGCCAGCTCACCAATGGAGACCCAGTACTTC
V gene: TRBV27; D gene: .; clone size: once; J gene: TRBJ2-3; CDR3 protein: CASSLGYTDAQYF; CDR3 DNA: TGTGCCAGCAGTTTAGGGTACACAGATGCGCAGTATTTT
V gene: TRBV7-3; D gene: .; clone size: .; J gene: TRBJ1-5; CDR3 protein: CASSLSSDQPQHF; CDR3 DNA: TGTGCCAGCAGCTTAAGTTCAGATCAGCCCCAGCATTTT
V gene: TRBV11-2; D gene: TRBD2; clone size: many; J gene: TRBJ2-7; CDR3 protein: CASSLDRLAPTEQYF; CDR3 DNA: TGTGCCAGCAGCTTAGACCGACTAGCTCCTACGGAGCAGTACTTC
V gene: TRBV7-2; D gene: TRBD2; clone size: .; J gene: TRBJ2-3; CDR3 protein: CASSLAAGDTDTQYF; CDR3 DNA: TGTGCCAGCAGCTTAGCTGCGGGGGACACAGATACGCAGTATTTT
V gene: TRBV6-1; D gene: TRBD2; clone size: few; J gene: TRBJ2-7; CDR3 protein: CASSSSGLWVEQYF; CDR3 DNA: TGTGCCAGCAGCTCTAGCGGACTTTGGGTCGAGCAGTACTTC
V gene: TRBV5-1; D gene: TRBD2; clone size: .; J gene: TRBJ2-5; CDR3 protein: CASSPTSGTETQYF; CDR3 DNA: TGCGCCAGCAGCCCGACTAGCGGGACGGAGACCCAGTACTTC
V gene: TRBV12-5; D gene: TRBD1; clone size: .; J gene: TRBJ2-7; CDR3 protein: CASGLGTGSSYEQYF; CDR3 DNA: TGTGCTAGTGGTTTGGGGACAGGTTCTTCCTACGAGCAGTACTTC
V gene: TRBV6-1; D gene: .; clone size: .; J gene: TRBJ2-1; CDR3 protein: CASTRDLWNEQFF; CDR3 DNA: TGTGCCAGCACCCGGGACTTATGGAATGAGCAGTTCTTC
V gene: TRBV10-2; D gene: .; clone size: few; J gene: TRBJ2-5; CDR3 protein: CASSEIGSAAQETQYF; CDR3 DNA: TGCGCCAGCAGTGAGATTGGTAGCGCGGCCCAAGAGACCCAGTACTTC
V gene: TRBV6-5; D gene: .; clone size: .; J gene: TRBJ2-1; CDR3 protein: CASTRGLGSEQFF; CDR3 DNA: TGTGCCAGCACTCGTGGTCTGGGGTCTGAGCAGTTCTTC
V gene: TRBV6-2/TRBV6-3; D gene: TRBD2; clone size: few; J gene: TRBJ2-1; CDR3 protein: CASKILAARYNEQFF; CDR3 DNA: TGTGCCAGCAAGATTCTAGCGGCTAGATACAATGAGCAGTTCTTC
V gene: TRBV28; D gene: TRBD2; clone size: many; J gene: TRBJ2-6; CDR3 protein: CASSRITGGNGANVLTF; CDR3 DNA: TGTGCCAGCAGTCGAATAACGGGAGGTAATGGGGCCAACGTCCTGACTTTC
V gene: TRBV28; D gene: TRBD1; clone size: many; J gene: TRBJ2-3; CDR3 protein: CASSLDFGQGSTDTQYF; CDR3 DNA: TGTGCCAGCAGTTTAGATTTCGGACAGGGGAGCACAGATACGCAGTATTTT
V gene: TRBV7-6; D gene: .; clone size: .; J gene: TRBJ2-2; CDR3 protein: CASSADRVRGETGELFF; CDR3 DNA: TGTGCCAGCAGCGCCGACAGGGTGCGCGGGGAAACCGGGGAGCTGTTTTTT
V gene: TRBV5-1; D gene: .; clone size: few; J gene: TRBJ2-7; CDR3 protein: CASSLVYGYEQYF; CDR3 DNA: TGCGCCAGCAGCCTTGTGTATGGCTACGAGCAGTACTTC
V gene: TRBV29-1; D gene: .; clone size: few; J gene: TRBJ1-2; CDR3 protein: CSVGGAGGSYGYTF; CDR3 DNA: TGCAGCGTTGGGGGGGCTGGGGGGTCTTATGGCTACACCTTC
V gene: TRBV12-3/TRBV12-4; D gene: TRBD2; clone size: few; J gene: TRBJ2-7; CDR3 protein: CASSPGLAGVTSYEQYF; CDR3 DNA: TGTGCCAGCAGCCCCGGACTAGCGGGAGTAACCTCCTACGAGCAGTACTTC
V gene: TRBV20-1; D gene: .; clone size: .; J gene: TRBJ1-5; CDR3 protein: CSARSQLSNQPQHF; CDR3 DNA: TGCAGTGCTAGGAGCCAGCTTAGCAATCAGCCCCAGCATTTT
V gene: TRBV6-2/TRBV6-3; D gene: .; clone size: .; J gene: TRBJ2-7; CDR3 protein: CASSYGSEQYF; CDR3 DNA: TGTGCCAGCAGTTATGGGAGCGAGCAGTACTTC
V gene: TRBV27; D gene: .; clone size: few; J gene: TRBJ1-6; CDR3 protein: CASSLGMGRNSPLHF; CDR3 DNA: TGTGCCAGCAGTTTAGGAATGGGGAGGAATTCACCCCTCCACTTT
V gene: TRBV12-3/TRBV12-4; D gene: .; clone size: few; J gene: TRBJ1-1; CDR3 protein: CASSSIRAEAFF; CDR3 DNA: TGTGCCAGCAGTTCCATTCGCGCTGAAGCTTTCTTT
V gene: TRBV28; D gene: TRBD2; clone size: few; J gene: TRBJ2-7; CDR3 protein: CASSLWLAGRSYEQYF; CDR3 DNA: TGTGCCAGCAGTTTATGGCTAGCGGGACGAAGTTACGAGCAGTACTTC
V gene: TRBV28; D gene: .; clone size: many; J gene: TRBJ2-5; CDR3 protein: CASSSPWGSIKETQYF; CDR3 DNA: TGTGCCAGCAGTTCCCCCTGGGGCTCCATAAAAGAGACCCAGTACTTC
V gene: TRBV7-9; D gene: TRBD2; clone size: .; J gene: TRBJ2-7; CDR3 protein: CASSSRLAGGPSYEQYF; CDR3 DNA: TGTGCCAGCAGCAGTCGACTAGCGGGAGGGCCGTCCTACGAGCAGTACTTC
V gene: TRBV3-1; D gene: TRBD1; clone size: few; J gene: TRBJ1-5; CDR3 protein: CASSQDWTGGFNQPQHF; CDR3 DNA: TGTGCCAGCAGCCAAGACTGGACAGGGGGCTTCAATCAGCCCCAGCATTTT
V gene: TRBV10-3; D gene: TRBD1; clone size: few; J gene: TRBJ2-7; CDR3 protein: CAISPVGQGHSYEQYF; CDR3 DNA: TGTGCCATCAGCCCCGTGGGACAGGGCCACTCCTACGAGCAGTACTTC
V gene: TRBV21-1; D gene: .; clone size: few; J gene: TRBJ2-2; CDR3 protein: CASSKPGANTGELFF; CDR3 DNA: TGTGCCAGCAGCAAGCCGGGAGCAAACACCGGGGAGCTGTTTTTT
V gene: TRBV3-1; D gene: .; clone size: .; J gene: TRBJ2-1; CDR3 protein: CASSQAQSPDEQFF; CDR3 DNA: TGTGCCAGCAGCCAAGCCCAGAGCCCGGATGAGCAGTTCTTC
V gene: TRBV19; D gene: .; clone size: few; J gene: TRBJ1-1; CDR3 protein: CASSTGWDTEAFF; CDR3 DNA: TGTGCCAGTAGTACGGGGTGGGACACTGAAGCTTTCTTT
V gene: TRBV4-2; D gene: .; clone size: .; J gene: TRBJ2-6; CDR3 protein: CASSPWQGPSGANVLTF; CDR3 DNA: TGTGCCAGCAGCCCCTGGCAGGGGCCCTCTGGGGCCAACGTCCTGACTTTC
V gene: TRBV20-1; D gene: TRBD2; clone size: few; J gene: TRBJ2-1; CDR3 protein: CSARVPGTSGRDYNEQFF; CDR3 DNA: TGCAGTGCTAGAGTACCCGGGACTAGCGGGAGGGATTACAATGAGCAGTTCTTC
V gene: TRBV5-1; D gene: .; clone size: .; J gene: TRBJ2-7; CDR3 protein: CASHNTGARDGYEQYF; CDR3 DNA: TGCGCCAGCCACAATACCGGGGCCCGCGACGGCTACGAGCAGTACTTC
V gene: TRBV28; D gene: .; clone size: few; J gene: TRBJ2-7; CDR3 protein: CASSLLDSFYF; CDR3 DNA: TGTGCCAGCAGTTTATTGGACAGCTTCTACTTC
V gene: TRBV6-2/TRBV6-3; D gene: .; clone size: many; J gene: TRBJ2-7; CDR3 protein: CASGNSNYEQYF; CDR3 DNA: TGTGCCAGCGGAAATAGCAACTACGAGCAGTACTTC
V gene: TRBV25-1; D gene: .; clone size: many; J gene: TRBJ1-1; CDR3 protein: CASSRNTEAFF; CDR3 DNA: TGTGCCAGCAGCCGCAACACTGAAGCTTTCTTT
V gene: TRBV25-1; D gene: .; clone size: .; J gene: TRBJ2-1; CDR3 protein: CASSEWGSLNDHNEQFF; CDR3 DNA: TGTGCCAGCAGTGAATGGGGCAGCCTTAATGACCACAATGAGCAGTTCTTC